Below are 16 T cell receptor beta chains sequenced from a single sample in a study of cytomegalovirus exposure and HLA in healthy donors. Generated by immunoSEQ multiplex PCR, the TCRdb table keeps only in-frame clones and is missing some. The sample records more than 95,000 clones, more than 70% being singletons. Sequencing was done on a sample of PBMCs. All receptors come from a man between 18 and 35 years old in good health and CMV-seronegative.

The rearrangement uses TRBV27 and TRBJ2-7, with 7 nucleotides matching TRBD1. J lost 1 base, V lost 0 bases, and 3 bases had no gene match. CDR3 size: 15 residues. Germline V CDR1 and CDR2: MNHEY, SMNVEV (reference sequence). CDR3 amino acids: CASSLSGQASYEQYF. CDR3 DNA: TGTGCCAGCAGTTTATCAGGACAGGCATCCTACGAGCAGTACTTC.

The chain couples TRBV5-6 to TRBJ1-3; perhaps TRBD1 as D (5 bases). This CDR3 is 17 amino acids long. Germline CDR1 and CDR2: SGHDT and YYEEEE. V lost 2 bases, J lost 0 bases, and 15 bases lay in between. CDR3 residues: CASSLDPNRLSGNTIYF. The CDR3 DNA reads TGTGCCAGCAGCTTAGACCCCAACAGGCTCTCTGGAAACACCATATATTTT. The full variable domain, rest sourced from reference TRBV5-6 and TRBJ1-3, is DAGVTQSPTHLIKTRGQQVTLRCSPKSGHDTVSWYQQALGQGPQFIFQYYEEEERQRGNFPDRFSGHQFPNYSSELNVNALLLGDSALYLCASSLDPNRLSGNTIYFGEGSWLTVV.

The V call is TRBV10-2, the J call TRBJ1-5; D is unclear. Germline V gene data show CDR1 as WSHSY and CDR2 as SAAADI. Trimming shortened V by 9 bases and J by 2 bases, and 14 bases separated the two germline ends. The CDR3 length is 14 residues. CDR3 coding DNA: TGCGCCAGTTCTCAACTTCCGCGCAATCAGCCCCAGCATTTT. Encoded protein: CASSQLPRNQPQHF.

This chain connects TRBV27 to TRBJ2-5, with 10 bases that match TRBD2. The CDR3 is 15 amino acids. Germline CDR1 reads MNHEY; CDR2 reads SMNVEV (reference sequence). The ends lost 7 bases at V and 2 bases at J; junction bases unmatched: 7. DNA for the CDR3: TGTGCCAGCACCCCACTAGCGGGGAAGCAAGAGACCCAGTACTTC. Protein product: CASTPLAGKQETQYF.

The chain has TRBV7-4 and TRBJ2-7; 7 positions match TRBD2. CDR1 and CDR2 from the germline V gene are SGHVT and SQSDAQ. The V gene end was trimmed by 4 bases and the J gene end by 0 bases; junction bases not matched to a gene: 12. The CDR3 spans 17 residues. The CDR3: CASSSDGLGGDSYEQYF. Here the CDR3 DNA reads TGTGCCAGCAGCTCAGACGGACTAGGCGGTGACTCCTACGAGCAGTACTTC. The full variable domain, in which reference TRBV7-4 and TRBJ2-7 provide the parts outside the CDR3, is GAGVSQSPRYKVAKRGRDVALRCDSISGHVTLYWYRQTLGQGSEVLTYSQSDAQRDKSGRPSGRFSAERPERSVSTLKIQRTEQGDSAVYLCASSSDGLGGDSYEQYFGPGTRLTVT.

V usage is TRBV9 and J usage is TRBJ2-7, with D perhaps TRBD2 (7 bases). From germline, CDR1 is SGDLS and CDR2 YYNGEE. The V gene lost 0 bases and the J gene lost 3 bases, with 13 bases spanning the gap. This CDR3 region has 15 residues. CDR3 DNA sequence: TGTGCCAGCAGCGTAGGGCGGGGGCAACACTACGAGCAGTACTTC. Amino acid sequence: CASSVGRGQHYEQYF.

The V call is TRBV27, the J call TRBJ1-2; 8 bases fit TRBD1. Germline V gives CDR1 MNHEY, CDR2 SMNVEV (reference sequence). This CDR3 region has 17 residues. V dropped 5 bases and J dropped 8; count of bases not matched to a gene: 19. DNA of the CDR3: TGTGCCAGCAGTGTCTTTGGGACAGGACCCCAATTGGGCGGCTACACCTTC. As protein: CASSVFGTGPQLGGYTF.

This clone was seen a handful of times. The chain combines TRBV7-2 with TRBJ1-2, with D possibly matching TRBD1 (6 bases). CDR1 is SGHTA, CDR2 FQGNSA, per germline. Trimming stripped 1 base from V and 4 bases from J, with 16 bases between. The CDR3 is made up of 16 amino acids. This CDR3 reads CASSLDGGGAGYGYTF. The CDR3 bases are TGTGCCAGCAGCTTAGATGGTGGGGGGGCGGGCTATGGCTACACCTTC.

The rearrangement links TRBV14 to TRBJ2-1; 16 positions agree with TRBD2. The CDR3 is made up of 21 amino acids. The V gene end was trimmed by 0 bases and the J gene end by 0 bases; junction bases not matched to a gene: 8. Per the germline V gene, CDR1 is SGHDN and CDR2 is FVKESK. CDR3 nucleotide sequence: TGTGCCAGCAGCCAAGATGGTCCGGGACTAGCGGGAGGGCGCTCCTACAATGAGCAGTTCTTC. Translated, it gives CASSQDGPGLAGGRSYNEQFF.

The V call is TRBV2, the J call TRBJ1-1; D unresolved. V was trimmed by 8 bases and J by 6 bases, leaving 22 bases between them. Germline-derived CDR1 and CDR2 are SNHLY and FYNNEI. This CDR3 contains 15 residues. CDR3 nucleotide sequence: TGTGCCAGCGTCCGGTCCCGGTCCGGGGTCGCTGAAGCTTTCTTT. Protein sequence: CASVRSRSGVAEAFF.

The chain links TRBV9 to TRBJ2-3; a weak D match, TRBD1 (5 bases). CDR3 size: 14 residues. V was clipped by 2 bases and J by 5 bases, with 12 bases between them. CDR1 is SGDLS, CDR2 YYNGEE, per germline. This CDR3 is CASSVLPRGDTQYF. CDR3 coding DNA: TGTGCCAGCAGCGTTCTCCCTAGGGGAGATACGCAGTATTTT.

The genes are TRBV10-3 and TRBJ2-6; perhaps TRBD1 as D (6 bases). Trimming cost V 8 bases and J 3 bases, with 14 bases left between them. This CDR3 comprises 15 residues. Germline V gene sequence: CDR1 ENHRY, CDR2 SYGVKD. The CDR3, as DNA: TGTGCCATCCAACAGGGTCTAGGTGGGGCCAACGTCCTGACTTTC. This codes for CAIQQGLGGANVLTF.

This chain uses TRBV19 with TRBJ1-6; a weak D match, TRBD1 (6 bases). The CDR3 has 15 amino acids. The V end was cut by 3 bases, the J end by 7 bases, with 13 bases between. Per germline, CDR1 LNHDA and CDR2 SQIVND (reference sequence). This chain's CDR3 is CASSIRYRENSPLHF. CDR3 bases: TGTGCCAGTAGTATTAGGTACAGGGAAAATTCACCCCTCCACTTT. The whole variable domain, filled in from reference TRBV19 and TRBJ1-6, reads DGGITQSPKYLFRKEGQNVTLSCEQNLNHDAMYWYRQDPGQGLRLIYYSQIVNDFQKGDIAEGYSVSREKKESFPLTVTSAQKNPTAFYLCASSIRYRENSPLHFGNGTRLTVT.

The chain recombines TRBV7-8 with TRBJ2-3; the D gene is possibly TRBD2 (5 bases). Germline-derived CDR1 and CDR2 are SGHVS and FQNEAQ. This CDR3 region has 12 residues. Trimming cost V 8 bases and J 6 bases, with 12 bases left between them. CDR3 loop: CASGLGRDTQYF. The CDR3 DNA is TGTGCCAGCGGACTGGGCCGGGATACGCAGTATTTT.

CDR3 amino acids: CASSFVLSNEKLFF. For the CDR3, the DNA is TGTGCCAGCAGCTTCGTTCTGAGTAATGAAAAACTGTTTTTT. The chain combines TRBV5-6 with TRBJ1-4, with D uncertain. The CDR3 contains 14 residues. V gave up 2 bases and J gave up 4 bases, with 9 bases separating them. Germline CDR1 is SGHDT and CDR2 is YYEEEE. Complete variable domain (other parts from reference TRBV5-6 and TRBJ1-4): DAGVTQSPTHLIKTRGQQVTLRCSPKSGHDTVSWYQQALGQGPQFIFQYYEEEERQRGNFPDRFSGHQFPNYSSELNVNALLLGDSALYLCASSFVLSNEKLFFGSGTQLSVL.

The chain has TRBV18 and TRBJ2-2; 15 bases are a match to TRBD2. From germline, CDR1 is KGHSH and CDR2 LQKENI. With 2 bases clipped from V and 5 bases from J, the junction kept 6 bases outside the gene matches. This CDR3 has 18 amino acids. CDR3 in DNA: TGTGCCAGCTCACCATCGGGACTAGCGGGAGGAGAGACCGGGGAGCTGTTTTTT. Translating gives CASSPSGLAGGETGELFF.